The 11 T cell receptor beta chains in this list originate from one sample, sequenced in a study of shared clonotypes between healthy human individuals. The naive CD8 population came from CD45RO-negative cells selected for CCR7, without terminally differentiated effector memory CD45RA+ cells. The method was immunoSEQ multiplex PCR; TCRdb's version includes in-frame clones alone and lacks a portion of them. This sample has roughly 650,000 clones, with roughly 96% found just once. The material sequenced was naive CD8+ T cells sorted from blood. The receptors originated from a woman under 40 in good health.

The chain joins TRBV4-1 to TRBJ2-1; 8 bases map to TRBD2. The ends lost 1 base at V and 9 bases at J; junction bases unmatched: 8. The CDR3 extends over 15 amino acids. The V gene's germline CDR1 is MGHRA and CDR2 YSYEKL. The CDR3 loop is CASSQAGGLVGEQFF. The CDR3 coding sequence is TGCGCCAGCAGCCAAGCCGGGGGACTAGTCGGTGAGCAGTTCTTC.

The rearrangement joins TRBV10-3 to TRBJ2-3; 13 bases match TRBD2. CDR1 ENHRY and CDR2 SYGVKD come from the germline V gene. This CDR3 contains 13 residues. The ends lost 10 bases at V and 5 bases at J; junction bases unmatched: 3. In nucleotides, the CDR3 is TGTGCCACCGGACTAGCGGGAGAAGATACGCAGTATTTT. It encodes CATGLAGEDTQYF.

This clone has more than one count but fewer than ten. This CDR3 reads CASSKRDRGRNTGELFF. The CDR3 DNA reads TGCGCCAGCAGCAAAAGGGACAGGGGGCGGAACACCGGGGAGCTGTTTTTT. The chain employs TRBV4-1 and TRBJ2-2, with 12 bases identical to TRBD1. This CDR3 has 17 residues. Germline V gene lookup returns CDR1 MGHRA and CDR2 YSYEKL. V dropped 5 bases and J dropped 1; count of bases not matched to a gene: 5.

Turning to this clone: The junction shows a germline mismatch at one end, possibly a read error. The chain couples TRBV30 to TRBJ1-5; D is possibly TRBD1 (5 bases). In germline, CDR1 is GTSNPN, CDR2 SVGIG (reference sequence). This CDR3 is built from 14 residues. Here the CDR3 DNA reads TGTGCCTGGAGTGCAGGGATTAGCAATCAGTCCCAGCATTTT. It translates to CAWSAGISNQSQHF. The complete variable domain, with remaining parts taken from reference TRBV30 and TRBJ1-5, reads SQTIHQWPATLVQPVGSPLSLECTVEGTSNPNLYWYRQAAGRGLQLLFYSVGIGQISSEVPQNLSASRPQDRQFILSSKKLLLSDSGFYLCAWSAGISNQSQHFGDGTRLSIL.

This chain connects TRBV11-2 to TRBJ2-7, with 7 bases aligning to TRBD1. V gave up 1 base and J gave up 1 base; unmatched junction bases: 4. The germline CDR1 and CDR2 sequences are SGHAT and FQNNGV. This CDR3 region has 15 residues. CDR3 nucleotides: TGTGCCAGCAGCTTAGTCGGGACAGTATCCTACGAGCAGTACTTC. As protein: CASSLVGTVSYEQYF.

The rearrangement joins TRBV28 to TRBJ1-5, with TRBD1 identical over 9 bases. The CDR3 is 16 amino acids. CDR1 and CDR2 from the germline V gene are MDHEN and SYDVKM. The ends lost 5 bases at V and 5 bases at J; junction bases unmatched: 10. CDR3 in amino acids: CASSDETGGYYQPQHF. Here the CDR3 DNA reads TGTGCCAGCAGTGACGAAACAGGGGGCTACTATCAGCCCCAGCATTTT. The entire variable domain, with the rest obtained from reference TRBV28 and TRBJ1-5, is as follows: DVKVTQSSRYLVKRTGEKVFLECVQDMDHENMFWYRQDPGLGLRLIYFSYDVKMKEKGDIPEGYSVSREKKERFSLILESASTNQTSMYLCASSDETGGYYQPQHFGDGTRLSIL.

This chain joins TRBV7-7 and TRBJ2-1; D uncertain. Germline CDR1 is SSHAT and CDR2 is FNYEAQ (reference sequence). This CDR3 region has 13 residues. The V gene lost 6 bases and the J gene lost 8 bases, with 14 bases spanning the gap. The CDR3, as DNA: TGTGCCAGCAGTCCAGCGAAGTACGATGAGCAGTTCTTC. Translation: CASSPAKYDEQFF.

V is TRBV4-1 and J is TRBJ2-7, with 7 bases aligning to TRBD1. After removal of 1 base from V and 7 bases from J, the junction contained 4 bases not matched to a gene. The CDR3 loop spans 13 amino acids. Germline V gives CDR1 MGHRA, CDR2 YSYEKL. The CDR3 sequence: CASSQGATGEQYF. CDR3 DNA sequence: TGCGCCAGCAGCCAAGGAGCGACAGGGGAGCAGTACTTC.

The chain combines TRBV30 with TRBJ2-7, with D perhaps TRBD2 (5 bases). CDR3 length: 14 residues. The V end lost 0 bases, the J end lost 2 bases, and 11 bases lay between the germline ends. Germline V gene data show CDR1 as GTSNPN and CDR2 as SVGIG (reference sequence). CDR3 sequence: CAWSVFGETYEQYF. The CDR3 nucleotides are TGTGCCTGGAGTGTATTCGGGGAAACCTACGAGCAGTACTTC.

The chain joins TRBV28 to TRBJ2-2; 8 bases map to TRBD2. The CDR3 spans 15 residues. J lost 3 bases, V lost 1 base, and 1 base had no gene match. The germline CDR1 and CDR2 sequences are MDHEN and SYDVKM. In DNA, the CDR3 is TGTGCCAGCAGTTTATTACTAGCGGACACCGGGGAGCTGTTTTTT. This sequence encodes CASSLLLADTGELFF.

The chain couples TRBV5-8 to TRBJ2-3; the match to TRBD1 covers 9 bases. CDR1 and CDR2 from the germline V gene are SGHTS and YDEGEE. V dropped 3 bases and J dropped 5; count of bases not matched to a gene: 7. This CDR3 has 15 amino acids. CDR3 loop: CASSYGTGSIDTQYF. Here the CDR3 DNA reads TGTGCCAGCAGCTACGGGACAGGGTCCATAGATACGCAGTATTTT.